This T cell receptor (beta chain) was sequenced in a study of immune evolution from preneoplasia to lung adenocarcinoma. Across the study: HLA loss of heterozygosity: less than 9% AIS, about 15% MIA, approximately 31% ADC, none AAH.

Two lung cancer pathologists independently confirmed each histologic diagnosis. The CDR3 is made up of 13 amino acids. The germline CDR1 and CDR2 sequences are MNHNY and SVGAGI (reference sequence). Trimming cost V 8 bases and J 0 bases, with 8 bases left between them. TCRdb's table, derived via immunoSEQ multiplex PCR, lists solely in-frame clones and lacks some. The repertoire holds more than 6,500 clones, with approximately 80% as singletons. This clonotype was sampled from a person between 55 and 80 years old with lung adenocarcinoma. The genes are TRBV6-6 and TRBJ1-5; D unresolved. The sample consisted of FFPE lung adenocarcinoma in situ tissue. CDR3 amino acids: CASARNSNQPQHF. CDR3 DNA: TGTGCCAGCGCCCGGAATAGCAATCAGCCCCAGCATTTT.